The following is a T cell receptor (beta chain) sequence with its context. Its antigen remains unidentified. The data were obtained in a study of somatic mutations in cytotoxic T cells in rheumatoid arthritis. About the study: Each patient's diagnosis was followed right away by a blood draw (30 ml EDTA), before any treatment. Some V beta antibody-stained T-cell populations were flow-sorted at nearly 100% purity, including V beta1+ cells sequenced for TCRB.

The study, taken as a whole, reports: Among roughly 71 patients, roughly 8 showed a largest CD8+ clone that surpassed 20% of CD8+ cells.

Profiled with immunoSEQ multiplex PCR; TCRdb holds only in-frame clones, not every one. In the table there are approximately 5,300 clones, around 87% of which are singletons. The J segment lost 5 bases and the V segment lost 5 bases, leaving 6 bases of the junction unmatched. CDR1 and CDR2 from the germline V gene are MNHNS and SASEGT. The CDR3 runs to 14 residues. This clonotype was sampled from a woman aged 45-60 years with rheumatoid arthritis. Sequencing was performed on CD8+ T cells sorted from blood. This rearrangement joins TRBV6-1 to TRBJ2-7; 10 bases map to TRBD1. Here the CDR3 reads CASSPWDRGDEQYF. Here the CDR3 DNA reads TGTGCCAGCAGTCCTTGGGACAGGGGCGACGAGCAGTACTTC.